This T cell receptor beta chain comes out of a study of CD8+CD57+ T cells in acquired aplastic anemia. Study-level background: There were roughly 9.8 million reads, on average, for CD4+ cells from healthy donors.

About this clonotype itself: Its antigen is unknown.

Trimming took 4 bases from V and 7 from J; bases not matched to a gene: 12. The CDR3 sequence is 16 residues long. Germline CDR1 MGHDK, CDR2 SYGVNS. TCR beta VDJ and CDR3 were profiled, and genomic DNA was the template. TCRdb redid the calling of the reads with MiXCR, one entry per CDR3 protein. The sample has roughly 80,000 distinct CDR3 sequences; roughly half are singletons. Study-wide results and caveats: The number of CD8+ CDR3 sequences shared by patients and controls was roughly 30. Significant differences in CD8+ Simpson's diversity were not observed between patients and controls.

The TCR was taken from a human donor in good health, serving as a control. The V call is TRBV25-1, the J call TRBJ2-3; 9 bases line up with TRBD1. The specimen was sorted CD4+, CD8+, or CD8+CD57+ T cells (not recorded which) from PBMCs. CDR3 coding DNA: TGTGCCAGCAGTGCCGGGACAGGGAGGTTATCGAATACGCAGTATTTT. This codes for CASSAGTGRLSNTQYF.